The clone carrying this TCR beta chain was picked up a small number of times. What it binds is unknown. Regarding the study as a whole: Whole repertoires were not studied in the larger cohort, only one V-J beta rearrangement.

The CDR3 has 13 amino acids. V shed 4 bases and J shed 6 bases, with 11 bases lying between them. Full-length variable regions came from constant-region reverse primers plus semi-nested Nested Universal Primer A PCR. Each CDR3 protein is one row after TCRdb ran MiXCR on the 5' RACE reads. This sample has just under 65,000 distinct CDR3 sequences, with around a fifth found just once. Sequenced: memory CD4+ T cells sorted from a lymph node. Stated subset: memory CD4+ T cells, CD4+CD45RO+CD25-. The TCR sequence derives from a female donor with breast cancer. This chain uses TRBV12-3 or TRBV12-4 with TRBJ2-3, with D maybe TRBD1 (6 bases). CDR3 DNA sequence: TGTGCCAGCAGTTCCCGGGACACGGATACGCAGTATTTT. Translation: CASSSRDTDTQYF.